These T cell receptor beta chains were read from a single sample in a study of cytomegalovirus exposure and HLA in healthy donors. Data came from immunoSEQ multiplex PCR; TCRdb stores just in-frame clones and leaves some out. This table has around 120,000 clones, just over 70% appearing once. Sequenced sample: PBMCs. The receptor source for this set is a woman in her fifties or sixties in good health and CMV-seropositive. Each CDR3 is given with its conserved first and last residue. D genes are given only for firm matches. Some rows mark clone size as missing; the rest say once, few, many or name a class of expanded clone.

>TRBJ2-1|NA|TRBD2|TRBV19
CASSSGGYNEQFF
TGTGCCAGTAGCAGCGGGGGATACAATGAGCAGTTCTTC
>TRBJ2-2|NA|TRBD2|TRBV6-1
CASRKAGGGTGELFF
TGTGCCAGCAGAAAAGCCGGCGGGGGCACCGGGGAGCTGTTTTTT
>TRBJ1-2|few|NA|TRBV2
CASLPGEGYGYTF
TGTGCCAGCCTACCAGGGGAAGGCTATGGCTACACCTTC
>TRBJ1-5|NA|NA|TRBV19
CASSMLAGRQAGSNQPQHF
TGTGCCAGTAGTATGCTGGCGGGGAGGCAGGCGGGATCCAATCAGCCCCAGCATTTT
>TRBJ2-7|NA|NA|TRBV6-1
CASSESGAHEQYF
TGTGCCAGCAGTGAATCAGGGGCTCACGAGCAGTACTTC
>TRBJ1-3|NA|TRBD1|TRBV27
CASSLTRTGSGNTIYF
TGTGCCAGCAGTTTAACCCGGACAGGTTCTGGAAACACCATATATTTT
>TRBJ1-4|NA|TRBD1|TRBV18
CASSPTGSGTLEKLFF
TGTGCCAGCTCACCGACAGGGTCGGGGACACTTGAAAAACTGTTTTTT
>TRBJ1-2|NA|NA|TRBV5-6
CASSLLQAVNYGYTF
TGTGCCAGCAGCTTGTTACAGGCGGTTAACTATGGCTACACCTTC
>TRBJ2-3|NA|TRBD2|TRBV5-1
CASKSSGGAGTDTQYF
TGCGCCAGCAAGTCGAGCGGGGGGGCGGGGACAGATACGCAGTATTTT
>TRBJ1-4|NA|NA|TRBV5-4
CASSLEGARNNEKLFF
TGTGCCAGCAGCTTGGAAGGGGCGAGGAATAATGAAAAACTGTTTTTT
>TRBJ2-7|NA|NA|TRBV7-8
CASSLESSGEQYF
TGTGCCAGCAGCTTAGAGTCTTCGGGCGAGCAGTACTTC
>TRBJ1-2|NA|NA|TRBV7-8
CASSLAGSNYGYTF
TGTGCCAGCAGCTTAGCGGGCTCTAACTATGGCTACACCTTC
>TRBJ1-5|NA|NA|TRBV4-1
CASSQDFGGSYNQPQHF
TGCGCCAGCAGCCAAGATTTCGGTGGGAGTTACAATCAGCCCCAGCATTTT
>TRBJ1-4|NA|NA|TRBV29-1
CSVLREKLFF
TGCAGCGTTTTGCGTGAAAAACTGTTTTTT
>TRBJ1-2|many|TRBD1|TRBV6-1
CASSEGQTGTRPSGYTF
TGTGCCAGCAGTGAAGGGCAGACAGGGACGCGTCCTAGTGGCTACACCTTC
>TRBJ1-4|NA|NA|TRBV7-9
CASSPRDFGTNEKLFF
TGTGCCAGCAGCCCCCGGGATTTTGGCACTAATGAAAAACTGTTTTTT
>TRBJ1-2|once|NA|TRBV29-1
CSVGDGYGYTF
TGCAGCGTCGGGGATGGCTATGGCTACACCTTC
>TRBJ1-2|NA|NA|TRBV5-1
CASSIQGTSMEGYTF
TGCGCCAGCAGCATTCAAGGGACAAGCATGGAGGGCTACACCTTC
>TRBJ1-2|NA|TRBD1|TRBV19
CASSISRGQYGYTF
TGTGCCAGTAGTATATCCAGGGGGCAATATGGCTACACCTTC
>TRBJ2-5|NA|TRBD2|TRBV11-3
CASSPGTSGGARQETQYF
TGTGCCAGCAGCCCCGGGACTAGCGGGGGGGCCCGGCAAGAGACCCAGTACTTC
>TRBJ2-7|NA|TRBD1|TRBV5-8
CASSLVQGAIEQYF
TGTGCCAGCAGCTTGGTCCAGGGGGCCATCGAGCAGTACTTC
>TRBJ2-5|NA|NA|TRBV21-1
CASTPVLADQETQYF
TGTGCCAGCACCCCGGTACTAGCGGACCAAGAGACCCAGTACTTC
>TRBJ1-4|NA|TRBD1|TRBV2
CASSRTGQGNEKLFF
TGTGCCAGCAGTCGGACAGGTCAGGGTAATGAAAAACTGTTTTTT
>TRBJ2-3|once|NA|TRBV27
CASSRWGTDTQYF
TGTGCCAGCTCGAGGTGGGGCACAGATACGCAGTATTTT
>TRBJ1-2|NA|NA|TRBV11-2
CASSLEQGGGYTF
TGTGCCAGCAGCTTAGAACAGGGTGGTGGCTACACCTTC
>TRBJ1-6|NA|NA|TRBV20-1
CIWGPSPLHF
TGCATCTGGGGCCCTTCACCCCTCCACTTT
>TRBJ2-2|few|NA|TRBV6-6
CASNLRVGELFF
TGTGCCAGCAACCTACGGGTCGGGGAGCTGTTTTTT
>TRBJ1-1|NA|NA|TRBV19
CASRIDPGDTEAFF
TGTGCCAGTAGAATCGACCCTGGAGACACTGAAGCTTTCTTT
>TRBJ1-5|NA|NA|TRBV27
CASSFHGGSNQPQHF
TGTGCCAGCAGTTTTCATGGAGGTAGCAATCAGCCCCAGCATTTT
>TRBJ1-1|few|TRBD1|TRBV5-1
CASRGTGGPLLRGTEAFF
TGCGCCAGCAGGGGGACAGGGGGCCCGCTGTTAAGGGGGACTGAAGCTTTCTTT
>TRBJ2-2|NA|NA|TRBV5-1
CASSLAISYTGELFF
TGCGCCAGCAGCTTGGCCATTTCATACACCGGGGAGCTGTTTTTT
>TRBJ1-1|NA|TRBD1|TRBV9
CASSVRQGGEAFF
TGTGCCAGCAGCGTTCGACAGGGTGGTGAAGCTTTCTTT
>TRBJ2-7|NA|TRBD2|TRBV7-2
CASSQNLAGDEQYF
TGTGCCAGCAGCCAGAACCTAGCGGGGGACGAGCAGTACTTC
>TRBJ2-3|once|NA|TRBV27
CASSLFLYPSGVTDTQYF
NA
>TRBJ1-6|few|NA|TRBV29-1
CSVRIGQYNSPLHF
TGCAGCGTTCGTATCGGACAGTATAATTCACCCCTCCACTTT
>TRBJ2-7|few|TRBD2|TRBV6-6
CASSYLRLADGSEQYF
TGTGCCAGCAGTTACCTACGACTAGCGGATGGGTCCGAGCAGTACTTC
>TRBJ1-2|NA|NA|TRBV19
CATNLRGNYGYTF
TGTGCCACCAACCTCCGGGGGAACTATGGCTACACCTTC
>TRBJ2-7|NA|TRBD1|TRBV19
CASSITIGDRVYEQYF
TGTGCCAGTAGTATAACCATTGGGGACAGGGTCTACGAGCAGTACTTC
>TRBJ2-3|few|TRBD2|TRBV19
CASSIGPLGLAGGTDTQYF
TGTGCCAGTAGTATTGGGCCTCTGGGACTAGCGGGGGGCACAGATACGCAGTATTTT